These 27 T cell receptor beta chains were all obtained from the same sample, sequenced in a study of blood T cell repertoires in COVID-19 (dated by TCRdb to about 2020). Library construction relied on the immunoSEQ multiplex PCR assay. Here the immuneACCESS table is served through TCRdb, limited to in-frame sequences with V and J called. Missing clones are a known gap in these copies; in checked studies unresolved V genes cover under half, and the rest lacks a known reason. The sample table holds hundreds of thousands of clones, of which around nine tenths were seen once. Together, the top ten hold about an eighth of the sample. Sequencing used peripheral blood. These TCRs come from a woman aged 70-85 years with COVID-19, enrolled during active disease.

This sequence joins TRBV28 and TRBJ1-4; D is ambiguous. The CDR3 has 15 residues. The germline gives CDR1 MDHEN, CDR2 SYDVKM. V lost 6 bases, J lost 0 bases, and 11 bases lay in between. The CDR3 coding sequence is TGTGCCAGCAGGTCTTGGGAGGCAACTAATGAAAAACTGTTTTTT. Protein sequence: CASRSWEATNEKLFF.

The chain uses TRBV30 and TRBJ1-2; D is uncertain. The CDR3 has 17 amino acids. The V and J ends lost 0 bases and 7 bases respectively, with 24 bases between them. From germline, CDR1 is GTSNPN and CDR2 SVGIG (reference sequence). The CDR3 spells CAWSVLCGVVGFFGYTF. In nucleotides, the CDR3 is TGTGCCTGGAGTGTACTGTGCGGAGTCGTAGGTTTCTTTGGCTACACCTTC.

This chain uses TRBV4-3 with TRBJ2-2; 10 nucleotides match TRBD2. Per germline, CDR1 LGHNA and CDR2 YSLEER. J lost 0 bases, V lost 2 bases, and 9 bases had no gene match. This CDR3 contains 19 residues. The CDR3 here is CASSQRLASGSANTGELFF. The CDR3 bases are TGCGCCAGCAGCCAAAGGCTGGCTAGCGGGAGTGCGAACACCGGGGAGCTGTTTTTT.

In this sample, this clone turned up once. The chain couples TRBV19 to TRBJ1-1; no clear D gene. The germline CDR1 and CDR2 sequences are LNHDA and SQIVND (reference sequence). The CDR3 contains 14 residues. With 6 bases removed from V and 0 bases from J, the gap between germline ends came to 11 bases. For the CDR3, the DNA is TGTGCCAGTAGCCCGTTCGGAGTGAACACTGAAGCTTTCTTT. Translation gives CASSPFGVNTEAFF.

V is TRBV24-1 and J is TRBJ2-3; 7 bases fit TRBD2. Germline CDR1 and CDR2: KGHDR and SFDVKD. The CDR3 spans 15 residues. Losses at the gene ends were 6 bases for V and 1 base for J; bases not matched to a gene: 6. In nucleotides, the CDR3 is TGTGCCACCAGTTTCGGACGGGGGGGCACAGATACGCAGTATTTT. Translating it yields CATSFGRGGTDTQYF.

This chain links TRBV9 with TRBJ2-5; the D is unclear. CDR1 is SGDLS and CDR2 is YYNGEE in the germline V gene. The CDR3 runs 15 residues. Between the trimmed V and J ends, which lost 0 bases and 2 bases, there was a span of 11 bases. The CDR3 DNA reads TGTGCCAGCAGCGTAGACGATGGTCAGCAAGAGACCCAGTACTTC. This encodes CASSVDDGQQETQYF.

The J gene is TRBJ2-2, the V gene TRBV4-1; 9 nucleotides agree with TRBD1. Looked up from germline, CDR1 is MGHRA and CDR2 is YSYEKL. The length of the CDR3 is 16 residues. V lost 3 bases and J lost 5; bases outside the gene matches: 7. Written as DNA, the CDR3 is TGCGCCAGCAGCCAGGGGGGGACAGGGCTGACCGGGGAGCTGTTTTTT. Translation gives CASSQGGTGLTGELFF.

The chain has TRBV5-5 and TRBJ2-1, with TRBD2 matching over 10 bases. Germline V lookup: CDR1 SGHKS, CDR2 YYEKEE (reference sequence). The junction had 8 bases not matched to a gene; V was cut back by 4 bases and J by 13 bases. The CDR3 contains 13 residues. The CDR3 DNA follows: TGTGCCAGCAGCACGGCCGGGACTAGCGAACAGTTCTTC. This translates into CASSTAGTSEQFF.

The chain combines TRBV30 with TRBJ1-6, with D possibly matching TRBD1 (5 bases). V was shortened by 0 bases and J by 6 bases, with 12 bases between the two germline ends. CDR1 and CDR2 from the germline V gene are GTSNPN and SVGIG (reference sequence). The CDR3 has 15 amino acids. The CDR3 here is CAWSVVGDFNSPLHF. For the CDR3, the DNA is TGTGCCTGGAGTGTAGTAGGGGATTTTAATTCACCCCTCCACTTT.

CDR3 nucleotides: TGTGCCAGTAGTATAGATTCTAGGGGGGAGCTGTTTTTT. Amino acid sequence: CASSIDSRGELFF. V gene TRBV19 combines with J gene TRBJ2-2; D gene uncertain. V was cut by 0 bases and J by 8 bases, with 7 bases left in between. Germline CDR1 reads LNHDA; CDR2 reads SQIVND (reference sequence). This CDR3 is 13 amino acids long.

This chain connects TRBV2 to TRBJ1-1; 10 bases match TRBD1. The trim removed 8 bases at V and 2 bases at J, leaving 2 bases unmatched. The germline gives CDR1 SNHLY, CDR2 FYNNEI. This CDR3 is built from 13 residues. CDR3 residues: CASRTGGNTEAFF. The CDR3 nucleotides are TGTGCCAGCCGGACAGGGGGTAACACTGAAGCTTTCTTT. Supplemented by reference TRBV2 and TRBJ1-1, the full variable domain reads EPEVTQTPSHQVTQMGQEVILRCVPISNHLYFYWYRQILGQKVEFLVSFYNNEISEKSEIFDDQFSVERPDGSNFTLKIRSTKLEDSAMYFCASRTGGNTEAFFGQGTRLTVV.

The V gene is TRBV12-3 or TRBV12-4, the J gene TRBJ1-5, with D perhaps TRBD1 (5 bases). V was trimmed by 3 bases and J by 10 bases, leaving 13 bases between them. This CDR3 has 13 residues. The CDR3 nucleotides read TGTGCCAGCAGTTTCGAGCAGGGTTCACCCCAGCATTTT. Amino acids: CASSFEQGSPQHF.

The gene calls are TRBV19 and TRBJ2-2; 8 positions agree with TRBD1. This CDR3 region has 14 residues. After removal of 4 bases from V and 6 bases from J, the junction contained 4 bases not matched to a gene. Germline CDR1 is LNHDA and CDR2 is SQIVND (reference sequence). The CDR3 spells CASSTQGVAGELFF. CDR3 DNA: TGTGCCAGTAGTACACAGGGGGTAGCCGGGGAGCTGTTTTTT.

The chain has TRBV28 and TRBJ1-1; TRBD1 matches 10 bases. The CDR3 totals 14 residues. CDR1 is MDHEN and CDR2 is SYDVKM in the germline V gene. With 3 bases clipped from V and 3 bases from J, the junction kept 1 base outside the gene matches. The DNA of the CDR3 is TGTGCCAGCAGTTTCGGGACAGGGGACACTGAAGCTTTCTTT. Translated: CASSFGTGDTEAFF.

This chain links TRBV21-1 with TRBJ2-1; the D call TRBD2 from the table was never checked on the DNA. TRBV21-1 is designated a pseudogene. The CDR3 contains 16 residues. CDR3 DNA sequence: TGTGCCAGCAGCACCTCCGGGACTAGTGGGCTCAATGAGCAGTTCTTC. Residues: CASSTSGTSGLNEQFF.

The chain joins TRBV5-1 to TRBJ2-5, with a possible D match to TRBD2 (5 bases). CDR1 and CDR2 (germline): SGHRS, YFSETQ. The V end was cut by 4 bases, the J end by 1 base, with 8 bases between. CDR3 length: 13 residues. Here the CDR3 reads CASSTGVQETQYF. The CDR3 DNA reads TGCGCCAGCAGCACCGGGGTCCAAGAGACCCAGTACTTC.

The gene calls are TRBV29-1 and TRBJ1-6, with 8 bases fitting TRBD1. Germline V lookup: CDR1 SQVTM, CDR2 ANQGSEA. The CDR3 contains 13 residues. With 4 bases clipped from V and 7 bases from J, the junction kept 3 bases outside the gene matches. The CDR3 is CSVGTGLNSPLHF. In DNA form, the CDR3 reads TGCAGCGTTGGGACAGGGCTCAATTCACCCCTCCACTTT.

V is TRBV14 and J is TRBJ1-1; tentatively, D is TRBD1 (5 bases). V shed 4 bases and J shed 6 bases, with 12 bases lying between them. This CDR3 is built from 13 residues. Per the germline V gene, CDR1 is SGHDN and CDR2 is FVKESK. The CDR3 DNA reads TGTGCCAGCAGCCCGGGCGCGGGGGCTGAAGCTTTCTTT. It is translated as CASSPGAGAEAFF.

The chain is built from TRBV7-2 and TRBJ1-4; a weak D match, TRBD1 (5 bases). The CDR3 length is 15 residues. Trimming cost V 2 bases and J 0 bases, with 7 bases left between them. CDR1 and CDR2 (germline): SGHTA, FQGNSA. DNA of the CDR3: TGTGCCAGCAGCTTATCGGGGGCAACTAATGAAAAACTGTTTTTT. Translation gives CASSLSGATNEKLFF.

CDR3 in amino acids: CATTGPPSYEQYF. CDR3 sequence (DNA): TGTGCCACTACAGGACCCCCTTCCTACGAGCAGTACTTC. The rearrangement joins TRBV2 to TRBJ2-7; D might be TRBD1 (5 bases). The CDR3 sequence is 13 residues long. The germline gives CDR1 SNHLY, CDR2 FYNNEI. The germline V and J ends were trimmed by 10 bases and 1 base, with 14 bases remaining between them.

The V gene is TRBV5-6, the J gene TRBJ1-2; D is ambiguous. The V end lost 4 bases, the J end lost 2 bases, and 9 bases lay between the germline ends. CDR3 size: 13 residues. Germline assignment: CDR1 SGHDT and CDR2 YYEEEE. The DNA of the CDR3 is TGTGCCAGCAGCCCTACAGAGAACTATGGCTACACCTTC. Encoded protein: CASSPTENYGYTF. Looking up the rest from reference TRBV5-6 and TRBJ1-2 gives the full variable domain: DAGVTQSPTHLIKTRGQQVTLRCSPKSGHDTVSWYQQALGQGPQFIFQYYEEEERQRGNFPDRFSGHQFPNYSSELNVNALLLGDSALYLCASSPTENYGYTFGSGTRLTVV.

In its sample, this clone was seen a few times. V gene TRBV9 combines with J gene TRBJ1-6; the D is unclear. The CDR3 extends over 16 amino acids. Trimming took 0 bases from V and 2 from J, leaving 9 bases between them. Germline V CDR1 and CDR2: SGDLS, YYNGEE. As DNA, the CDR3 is TGTGCCAGCAGCGTAGGATGGGCGCCCTATAATTCACCCCTCCACTTT. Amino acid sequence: CASSVGWAPYNSPLHF.

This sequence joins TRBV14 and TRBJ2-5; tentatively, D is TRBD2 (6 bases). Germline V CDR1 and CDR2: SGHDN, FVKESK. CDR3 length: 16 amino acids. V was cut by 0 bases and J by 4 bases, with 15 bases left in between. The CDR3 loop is CASSQDWRRARETQYF. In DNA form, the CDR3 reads TGTGCCAGCAGCCAAGATTGGAGGAGGGCGAGAGAGACCCAGTACTTC.

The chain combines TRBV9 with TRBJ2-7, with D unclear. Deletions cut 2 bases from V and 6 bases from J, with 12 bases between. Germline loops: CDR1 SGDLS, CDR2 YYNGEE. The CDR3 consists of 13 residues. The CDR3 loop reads CASSVVSASEQYF. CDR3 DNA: TGTGCCAGCAGCGTGGTATCAGCGAGCGAGCAGTACTTC.

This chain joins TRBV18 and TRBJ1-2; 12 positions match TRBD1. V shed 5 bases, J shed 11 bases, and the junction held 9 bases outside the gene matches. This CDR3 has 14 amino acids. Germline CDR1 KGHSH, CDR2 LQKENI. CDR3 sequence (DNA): TGTGCCAGCTCATTGGGACAGGGGGCACCCCCTTACACCTTC. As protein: CASSLGQGAPPYTF.

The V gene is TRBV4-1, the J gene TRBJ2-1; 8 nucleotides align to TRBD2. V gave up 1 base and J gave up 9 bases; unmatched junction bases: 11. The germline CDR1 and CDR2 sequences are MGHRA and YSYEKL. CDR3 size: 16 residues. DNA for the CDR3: TGCGCCAGCAGCCAAGGGGTCCGTCGGGGGGGCCCTGAGCAGTTCTTC. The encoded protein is CASSQGVRRGGPEQFF.

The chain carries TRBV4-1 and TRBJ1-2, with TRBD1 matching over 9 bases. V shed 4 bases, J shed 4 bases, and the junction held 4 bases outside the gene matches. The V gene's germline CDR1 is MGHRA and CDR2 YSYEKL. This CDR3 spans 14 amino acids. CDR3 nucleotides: TGCGCCAGCAGCCCAAGGACAGGGGTCTATGGCTACACCTTC. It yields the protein CASSPRTGVYGYTF.